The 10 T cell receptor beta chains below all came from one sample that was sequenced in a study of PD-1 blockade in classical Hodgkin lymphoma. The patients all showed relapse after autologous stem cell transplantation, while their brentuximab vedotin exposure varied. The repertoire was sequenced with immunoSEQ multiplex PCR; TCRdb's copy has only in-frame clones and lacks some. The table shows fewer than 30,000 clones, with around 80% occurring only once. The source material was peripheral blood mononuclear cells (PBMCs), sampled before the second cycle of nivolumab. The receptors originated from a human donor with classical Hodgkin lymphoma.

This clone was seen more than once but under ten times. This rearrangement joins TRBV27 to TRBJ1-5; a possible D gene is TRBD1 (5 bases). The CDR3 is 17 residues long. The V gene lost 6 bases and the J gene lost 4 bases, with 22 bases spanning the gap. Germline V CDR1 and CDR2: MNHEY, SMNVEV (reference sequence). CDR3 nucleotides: TGTGCCAGCAGATCTTCCCTAACCAGACGGGGGAATCAGCCCCAGCATTTT. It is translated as CASRSSLTRRGNQPQHF.

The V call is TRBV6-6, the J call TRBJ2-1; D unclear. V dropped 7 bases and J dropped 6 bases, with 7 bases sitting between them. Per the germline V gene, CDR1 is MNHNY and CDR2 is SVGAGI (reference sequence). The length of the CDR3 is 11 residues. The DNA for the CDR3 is TGTGCCAGCAAATCAGGCAATGAGCAGTTCTTC. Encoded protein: CASKSGNEQFF.

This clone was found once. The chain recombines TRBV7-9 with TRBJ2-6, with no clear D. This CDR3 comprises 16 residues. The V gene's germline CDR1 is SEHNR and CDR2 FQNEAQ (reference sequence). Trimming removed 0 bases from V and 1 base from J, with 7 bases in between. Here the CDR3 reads CASSLAGWSGANVLTF. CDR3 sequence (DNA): TGTGCCAGCAGCTTAGCGGGCTGGTCTGGGGCCAACGTCCTGACTTTC. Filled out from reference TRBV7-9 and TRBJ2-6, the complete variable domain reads DTGVSQNPRHKITKRGQNVTFRCDPISEHNRLYWYRQTLGQGPEFLTYFQNEAQLEKSRLLSDRFSAERPKGSFSTLEIQRTEQGDSAMYLCASSLAGWSGANVLTFGAGSRLTVL.

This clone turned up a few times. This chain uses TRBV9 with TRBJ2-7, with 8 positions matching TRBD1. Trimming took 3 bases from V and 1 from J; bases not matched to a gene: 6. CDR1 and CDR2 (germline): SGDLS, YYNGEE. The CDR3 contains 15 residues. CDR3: CASSELDRESYEQYF. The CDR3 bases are TGTGCCAGCAGCGAACTGGACAGGGAATCCTACGAGCAGTACTTC.

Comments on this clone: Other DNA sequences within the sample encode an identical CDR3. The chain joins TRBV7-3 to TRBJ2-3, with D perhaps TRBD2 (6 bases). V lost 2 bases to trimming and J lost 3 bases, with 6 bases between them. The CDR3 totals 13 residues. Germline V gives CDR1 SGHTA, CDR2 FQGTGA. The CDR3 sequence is CASSLGGTDTQYF. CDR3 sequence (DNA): TGTGCCAGCAGCTTAGGAGGGACAGATACGCAGTATTTT.

This chain's CDR3 is CASSTGTYEQYF. The CDR3 DNA reads as TGTGCCAGCAGTACAGGAACCTACGAGCAGTACTTC. The rearrangement uses TRBV28 and TRBJ2-7; possibly TRBD1 for D (5 bases). This CDR3 is 12 amino acids long. V shed 5 bases and J shed 2 bases, with 7 bases lying between them. Germline CDR1 MDHEN, CDR2 SYDVKM.

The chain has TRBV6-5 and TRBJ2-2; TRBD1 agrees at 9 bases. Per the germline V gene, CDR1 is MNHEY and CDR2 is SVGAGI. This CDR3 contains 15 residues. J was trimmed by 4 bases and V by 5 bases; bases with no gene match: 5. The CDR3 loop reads CASSRDRAGTGELFF. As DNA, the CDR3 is TGTGCCAGCAGTAGGGACAGGGCCGGCACCGGGGAGCTGTTTTTT.

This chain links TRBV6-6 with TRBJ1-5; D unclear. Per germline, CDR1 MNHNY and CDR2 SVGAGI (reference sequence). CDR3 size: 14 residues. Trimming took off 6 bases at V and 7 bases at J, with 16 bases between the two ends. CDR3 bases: TGTGCCAGCAGGTCCGGGGTCCCAACGCAGCCCCAGCATTTT. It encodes CASRSGVPTQPQHF.

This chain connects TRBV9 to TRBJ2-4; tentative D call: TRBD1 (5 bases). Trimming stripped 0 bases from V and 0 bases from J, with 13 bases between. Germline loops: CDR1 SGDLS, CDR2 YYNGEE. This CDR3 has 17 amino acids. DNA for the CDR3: TGTGCCAGCAGCGTAGCGGCAGGGTCGGGAGCCAAAAACATTCAGTACTTC. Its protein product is CASSVAAGSGAKNIQYF.

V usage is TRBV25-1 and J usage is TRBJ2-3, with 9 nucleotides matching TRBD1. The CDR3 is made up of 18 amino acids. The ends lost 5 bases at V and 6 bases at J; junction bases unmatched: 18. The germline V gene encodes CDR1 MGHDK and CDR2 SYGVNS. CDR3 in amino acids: CASSPGTGTNPHHDTQYF. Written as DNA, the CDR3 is TGTGCCAGCAGTCCCGGGACAGGGACCAATCCCCACCACGATACGCAGTATTTT.